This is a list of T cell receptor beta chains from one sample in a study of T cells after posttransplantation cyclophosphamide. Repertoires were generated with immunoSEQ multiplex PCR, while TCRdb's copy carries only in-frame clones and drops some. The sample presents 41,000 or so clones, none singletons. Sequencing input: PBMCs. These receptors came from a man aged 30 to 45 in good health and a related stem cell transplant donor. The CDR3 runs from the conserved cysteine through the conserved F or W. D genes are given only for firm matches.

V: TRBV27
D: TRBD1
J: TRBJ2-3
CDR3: CASSRTGITDTQYF

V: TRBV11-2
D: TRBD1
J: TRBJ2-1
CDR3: CASSPRRTGIYEQFF

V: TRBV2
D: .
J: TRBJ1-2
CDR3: CASSGEVRGGYTF

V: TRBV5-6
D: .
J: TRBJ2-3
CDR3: CASSLGTSVSADTQYF

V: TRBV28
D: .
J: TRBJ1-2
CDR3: CASSFRQVFAGYTF

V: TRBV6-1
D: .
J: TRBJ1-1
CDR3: CATTYPGHRNTEAFF

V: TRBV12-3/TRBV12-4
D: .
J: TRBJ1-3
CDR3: CASSPARGPTRGNTIYF

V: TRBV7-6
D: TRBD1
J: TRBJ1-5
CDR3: CASSFGDRPNQPQHF

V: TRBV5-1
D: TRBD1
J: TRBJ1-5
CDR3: CASSLTGTNNQPQHF

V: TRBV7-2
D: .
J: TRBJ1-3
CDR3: CASSFGQGVPSGNTIYF

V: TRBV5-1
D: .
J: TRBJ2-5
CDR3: CASSLVGQPYEYF

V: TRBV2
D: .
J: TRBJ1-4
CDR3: CASRYRGGFDEKLFF

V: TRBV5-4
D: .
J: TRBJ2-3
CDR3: CASSWGRGSSTDTQYF

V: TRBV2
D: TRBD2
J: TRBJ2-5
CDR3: CASKSRTSGDEETQYF

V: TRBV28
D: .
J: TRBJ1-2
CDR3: CASTEAGTYGYTF

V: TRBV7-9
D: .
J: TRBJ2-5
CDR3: CASSSSREETQYF

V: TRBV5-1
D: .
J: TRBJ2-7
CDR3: CASSLEGSHYEQYF

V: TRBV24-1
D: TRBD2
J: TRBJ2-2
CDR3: CATSDLPGGAGELFF

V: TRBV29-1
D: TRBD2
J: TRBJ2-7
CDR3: CSVAFSGGGYEQYF

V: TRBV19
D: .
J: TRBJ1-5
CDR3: CASRVGAGNQPQHF

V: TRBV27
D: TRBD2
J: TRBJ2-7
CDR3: CASSYAGGFREQYF

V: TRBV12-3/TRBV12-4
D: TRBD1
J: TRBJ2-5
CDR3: CASSYRGMKGETQYF

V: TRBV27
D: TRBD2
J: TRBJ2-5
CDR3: CASRRLAGGRETQYF

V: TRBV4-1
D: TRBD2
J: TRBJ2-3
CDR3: CASSQDLTSGGTTDTQYF

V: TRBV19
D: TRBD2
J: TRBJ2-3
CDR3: CASTVAGGRDTQYF

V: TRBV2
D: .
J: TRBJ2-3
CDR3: CASTRDTQYF

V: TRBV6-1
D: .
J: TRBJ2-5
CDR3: CASSGGAQETQYF

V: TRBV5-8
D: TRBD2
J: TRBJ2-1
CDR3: CASRVVVAGGSNEQFF

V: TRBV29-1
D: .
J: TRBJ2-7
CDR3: CSVEYRYEQYF

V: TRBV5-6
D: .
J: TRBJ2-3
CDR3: CASSLAVADTQYF

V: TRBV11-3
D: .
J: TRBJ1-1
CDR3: CASSWRTGDKPFF

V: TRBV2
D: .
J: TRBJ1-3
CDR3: CASRGGAPGNTIYF